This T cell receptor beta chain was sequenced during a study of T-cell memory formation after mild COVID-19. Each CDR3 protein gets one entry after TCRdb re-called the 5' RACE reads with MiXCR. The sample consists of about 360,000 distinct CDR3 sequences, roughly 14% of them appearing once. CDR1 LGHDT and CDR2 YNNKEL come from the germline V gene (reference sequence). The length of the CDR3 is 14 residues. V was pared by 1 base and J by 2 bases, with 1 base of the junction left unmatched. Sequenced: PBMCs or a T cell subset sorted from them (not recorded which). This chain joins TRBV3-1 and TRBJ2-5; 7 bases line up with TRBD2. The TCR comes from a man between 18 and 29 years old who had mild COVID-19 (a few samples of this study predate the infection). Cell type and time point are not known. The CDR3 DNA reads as TGTGCCAGCAGCCAAGTGGGGGGGCAAGAGACCCAGTACTTC. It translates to CASSQVGGQETQYF.